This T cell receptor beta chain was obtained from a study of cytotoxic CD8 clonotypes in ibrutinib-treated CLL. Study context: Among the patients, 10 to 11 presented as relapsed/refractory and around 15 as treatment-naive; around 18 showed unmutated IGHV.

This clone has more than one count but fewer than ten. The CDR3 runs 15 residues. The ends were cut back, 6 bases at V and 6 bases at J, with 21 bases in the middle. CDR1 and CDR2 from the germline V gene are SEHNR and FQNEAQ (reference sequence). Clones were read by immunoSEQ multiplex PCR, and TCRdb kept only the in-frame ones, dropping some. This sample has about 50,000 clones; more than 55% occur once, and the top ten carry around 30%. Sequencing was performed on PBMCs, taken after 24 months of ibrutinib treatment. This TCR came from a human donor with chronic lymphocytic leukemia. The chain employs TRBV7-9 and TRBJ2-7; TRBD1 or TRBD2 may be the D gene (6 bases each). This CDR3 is CASSSGLEQGLEQYF. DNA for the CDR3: TGTGCCAGCAGTTCCGGGCTCGAACAGGGACTCGAGCAGTACTTC.